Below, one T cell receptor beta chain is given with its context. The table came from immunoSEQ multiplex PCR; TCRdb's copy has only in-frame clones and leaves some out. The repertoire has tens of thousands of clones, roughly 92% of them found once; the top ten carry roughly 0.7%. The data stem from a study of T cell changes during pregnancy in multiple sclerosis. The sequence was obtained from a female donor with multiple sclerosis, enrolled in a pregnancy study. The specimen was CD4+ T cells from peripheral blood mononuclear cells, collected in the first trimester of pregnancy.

In nucleotides, the CDR3 is TGTGCCAGCAGCGACACCCTCAACATTCAGTACTTC. It translates to CASSDTLNIQYF. The genes are TRBV5-4 and TRBJ2-4; D gene ambiguous. CDR1 and CDR2 (germline): SGHNT, YYREEE (reference sequence). Trimming took off 4 bases at V and 7 bases at J, with 9 bases between the two ends. The CDR3 loop spans 12 amino acids.